The rows below give T cell receptor beta chains drawn from one sample of a study of cytomegalovirus exposure and HLA in healthy donors. The assay was immunoSEQ multiplex PCR, and TCRdb's table has in-frame clones only and misses some. Of some 120,000 clones listed, around three quarters were seen once; the top ten hold 5% to 5.5%. The material sequenced was PBMCs. All receptors come from a man aged 30 to 45 in good health and CMV-seronegative. Each CDR3 is given with its conserved first and last residue. D genes are given only for firm matches. Clone size is given for some rows only: seen once, a few or many times, or a class if the clone is expanded.

j_gene,d_gene,abundance,v_gene,len,CDR3nt,CDR3aa
TRBJ1-1,NA,NA,TRBV18,15,TGTGCCAGCTCACCACAGCGGGCCGAAAACACTGAAGCTTTCTTT,CASSPQRAENTEAFF
TRBJ2-1,TRBD2,NA,TRBV4-3,18,TGCGCCAGCAGCCAAGATTTAGTAGCTAGCGGCTACTACAATGAGCAGTTCTTC,CASSQDLVASGYYNEQFF
TRBJ2-7,TRBD1,few,TRBV5-1,15,TGCGCCAGCAGCTTCCGACAGGGGGCCGTACGCGAGCAGTACTTC,CASSFRQGAVREQYF
TRBJ2-7,NA,NA,TRBV30,14,TGTGCCTGGTGCTGGGGGGGGGCTAGGTACGAGCAGTACTTC,CAWCWGGARYEQYF
TRBJ1-1,TRBD1,NA,TRBV9,13,TGTGCCACGGGACAGGGGGACTTTGCTGAAGCTTTCTTT,CATGQGDFAEAFF
TRBJ1-5,TRBD1,NA,TRBV28,14,TGTGCCAGCAGCCAACTCAGGGGGGTTCAGCCCCAGCATTTT,CASSQLRGVQPQHF
TRBJ2-2,NA,NA,TRBV15,13,TGTGCCACCAGCACTCCTTTTCCCGGGGAGCTGTTTTTT,CATSTPFPGELFF
TRBJ1-2,TRBD1,NA,TRBV19,13,TGTGCCAGTAGTAGGGGACAGGGGAATGGCTACACCTTC,CASSRGQGNGYTF
TRBJ1-2,TRBD1,NA,TRBV10-3,14,TGTGCCACCGGCAGTGACGGGACAGCCTATGGCTACACCTTC,CATGSDGTAYGYTF
TRBJ1-5,TRBD1,NA,TRBV6-6,16,TGTGCCAGCAGTTATTGGAACAGGGGTGGGTATCAGCCCCAGCATTTT,CASSYWNRGGYQPQHF
TRBJ2-2,NA,NA,TRBV5-1,16,TGCGCCAGCAGTTTGGCACTAGCCGCGAACACCGGGGAGCTGTTTTTT,CASSLALAANTGELFF
TRBJ1-5,NA,NA,TRBV13,15,TGTGCCAGCAGCTTAGGTTCAGGGGTCAATCAGCCCCAGCATTTT,CASSLGSGVNQPQHF
TRBJ2-5,NA,NA,TRBV29-1,12,TGCAGCGTTGACAGTTACCAAGAGACCCAGTACTTC,CSVDSYQETQYF
TRBJ2-3,NA,few,TRBV19,13,TGTGCCAGTAGTATAGTCGGCGGGGATACGCAGTATTTT,CASSIVGGDTQYF
TRBJ1-1,NA,NA,TRBV13,13,TGTGCCAGCAGCTTAGGCATGAACACTGAAGCTTTCTTT,CASSLGMNTEAFF
TRBJ1-1,NA,NA,TRBV19,14,TGTGCCAGTAGGGACATCCTCTTCGCGCGTGAAGCTTTCTTT,CASRDILFAREAFF